This T cell receptor beta chain was sequenced in a study of blood T cell repertoires in COVID-19. Whole-study context: Acute and convalescent COVID-19 specimens originated in the United States, Italy and Spain.

Participants came from some 26 US areas, aged roughly 18 to 100 years. Unmatched junction bases numbered 3, after V lost 0 bases and J lost 6 bases. Germline V gives CDR1 MNHEY, CDR2 SVGAGI. The CDR3 is made up of 15 amino acids. In the source study's methods: Reference gene primer amplification in the assay estimated nucleated cell counts. Produced via immunoSEQ multiplex PCR; TCRdb's table is partial and in-frame only. The V and J calls and clone size were taken over from that table, and D and trimming were inferred from the DNA. The sample carries 350,000 to 400,000 clones, 88% recorded once. The sequence was collected from a woman aged 18-29 years who had recovered from COVID-19. The sample taken for sequencing was PBMCs or T cells enriched from blood (not recorded which). The chain employs TRBV6-5 and TRBJ1-5; 9 nucleotides line up with TRBD1. CDR3 residues: CASSYSRTGAQPQHF. For the CDR3, the DNA is TGTGCCAGCAGTTACTCGAGGACAGGGGCTCAGCCCCAGCATTTT.